These T cell receptor beta chains were read from a single sample in a study of T-cell memory formation after mild COVID-19. TCRdb ran MiXCR on the 5' RACE reads and lists one entry per CDR3 protein. This sample has 300,000 to 350,000 distinct CDR3 sequences, with over 10% found just once. Material: PBMCs or a T cell subset sorted from them (not recorded which). Every receptor here comes from a man aged 18 to 30 who had mild COVID-19 (a few samples of this study predate the infection). Cell type and time point are not known. The CDR3 runs from the conserved cysteine through the conserved F or W. The order of the fields is D gene, clone size, CDR3 length, V gene, J gene, CDR3 protein, CDR3 DNA. D genes are given only for firm matches. Clone size, where shown, is once, few, many, or a class for clones that have expanded.

>TRBD1|.|14|TRBV2|TRBJ2-7
CASSIGQGGHEQYF
TGTGCCAGCAGTATAGGACAGGGAGGTCACGAGCAGTACTTC
>TRBD2|.|15|TRBV2|TRBJ2-1
CASSEDGGAYNEQFF
TGTGCCAGCAGTGAAGACGGGGGGGCATACAATGAGCAGTTCTTC
>.|many|14|TRBV6-6|TRBJ1-1
CASSYSREGTEAFF
TGTGCCAGCAGTTACTCGCGAGAGGGGACTGAAGCTTTCTTT
>.|.|15|TRBV3-1|TRBJ2-2
CASSPPGAHTGELFF
TGTGCCAGCAGCCCCCCTGGGGCGCACACCGGGGAGCTGTTTTTT
>.|.|14|TRBV10-3|TRBJ1-2
CAISKDRPNYGYTF
TGTGCCATCAGTAAGGACAGACCTAACTATGGCTACACCTTC
>TRBD1|few|12|TRBV12-3/TRBV12-4|TRBJ1-2
CASRQGLEGYTF
TGTGCCAGCAGACAGGGGCTAGAAGGCTACACCTTC
>.|.|13|TRBV12-3/TRBV12-4|TRBJ2-3
CASSLMDTDTQYF
TGTGCCAGCAGTTTAATGGACACAGATACGCAGTATTTT
>TRBD1|many|12|TRBV2|TRBJ1-1
CASSGSGGEAFF
TGTGCCAGCAGTGGTTCAGGGGGCGAAGCTTTCTTT
>TRBD1|.|12|TRBV6-5|TRBJ1-6
CASSYGDRPLHF
TGTGCCAGCAGTTACGGGGACAGGCCCCTCCACTTT
>.|few|12|TRBV6-5|TRBJ2-7
CASSSFLFEQYF
TGTGCCAGCAGTTCCTTCCTGTTCGAGCAGTACTTC
>TRBD1|few|17|TRBV4-2|TRBJ2-7
CASSPASGTGRTYEQYF
TGTGCCAGCAGCCCAGCATCAGGGACAGGGAGAACCTACGAGCAGTACTTC
>TRBD1|many|15|TRBV18|TRBJ2-5
CASSPPGTGQETQYF
TGTGCCAGCTCACCGCCCGGGACAGGCCAAGAGACCCAGTACTTC
>.|once|15|TRBV6-2/TRBV6-3|TRBJ1-5
CASSFDGQGNQPQHF
TGTGCCAGCAGTTTCGATGGCCAGGGTAATCAGCCCCAGCATTTT
>TRBD1|.|13|TRBV10-2|TRBJ1-1
CASSDRGETEAFF
TGCGCCAGCAGTGACAGGGGGGAAACTGAAGCTTTCTTT
>TRBD1|.|14|TRBV12-3/TRBV12-4|TRBJ2-1
CASQGQIYYNEQFF
TGTGCCAGCCAGGGACAGATCTATTACAATGAGCAGTTCTTC
>TRBD2|few|24|TRBV11-2|TRBJ2-1
CASSFSLRGLKPGLAGGKYNEQFF
TGTGCCAGCAGCTTCTCCCTCAGGGGACTTAAGCCGGGACTAGCGGGGGGGAAATACAATGAGCAGTTCTTC
>.|.|18|TRBV6-5|TRBJ1-6
CASQAGARGGSYNSPLHF
TGTGCCAGCCAAGCGGGGGCGCGGGGAGGCTCCTATAATTCACCCCTCCACTTT
>.|.|11|TRBV20-1|TRBJ2-1
CSARLTHEQFF
TGCAGTGCTAGATTGACCCATGAGCAGTTCTTC
>TRBD2|few|15|TRBV7-2|TRBJ2-3
CASSREAGLTDTQYF
TGTGCCAGCAGTCGGGAAGCGGGGCTCACAGATACGCAGTATTTT
>.|.|14|TRBV3-1|TRBJ2-5
CASSQDRPHQAQYF
TGTGCCAGCAGCCAAGATCGTCCCCACCAGGCCCAGTACTTC
>.|few|16|TRBV9|TRBJ2-7
CASTPGEAMSSYEQYF
TGTGCCAGCACCCCTGGGGAAGCAATGAGCTCCTACGAGCAGTACTTC
>.|many|16|TRBV11-2|TRBJ2-2
CASSPRWSSNTGELFF
TGTGCCAGCAGCCCCCGGTGGTCTTCGAACACCGGGGAGCTGTTTTTT
>.|.|12|TRBV2|TRBJ2-1
CASLYAGDEQFF
TGTGCCAGCTTGTATGCGGGCGATGAGCAGTTCTTC
>.|few|16|TRBV7-9|TRBJ1-4
CASSQEVLGVNEKLFF
TGTGCCAGCAGCCAAGAAGTACTGGGGGTTAATGAAAAACTGTTTTTT
>.|few|11|TRBV29-1|TRBJ2-3
CSLTSTDTQYF
TGCAGCTTAACTAGCACAGATACGCAGTATTTT
>.|many|13|TRBV4-3|TRBJ1-2
CASSQKGPYGYTF
TGCGCCAGCAGCCAGAAGGGTCCCTATGGCTACACCTTC
>.|many|14|TRBV9|TRBJ1-4
CASSAAPEGEKLFF
TGTGCCAGCAGCGCGGCACCGGAGGGTGAAAAACTGTTTTTT
>.|few|12|TRBV5-1|TRBJ1-4
CASSWDDEKLFF
TGCGCCAGCAGCTGGGACGACGAAAAACTGTTTTTT
>.|.|13|TRBV12-3/TRBV12-4|TRBJ1-2
CASWLRAGGGYTF
TGTGCCAGCTGGCTCCGGGCCGGGGGTGGCTACACCTTC
>.|.|14|TRBV20-1|TRBJ2-6
CSARDSGGTNVLTF
TGCAGTGCTAGAGATTCCGGGGGAACCAACGTCCTGACTTTC
>.|.|11|TRBV29-1|TRBJ2-2
CSVGRGGELFF
TGCAGCGTGGGCCGGGGCGGGGAGCTGTTTTTT
>.|few|15|TRBV27|TRBJ1-5
CASSLRGTSNQPQHF
TGTGCCAGCAGTTTAAGGGGGACTAGCAATCAGCCCCAGCATTTT
>.|few|14|TRBV5-1|TRBJ1-2
CASSLVQGSGGYTF
TGCGCCAGCAGCTTGGTACAGGGAAGCGGTGGCTACACCTTC
>TRBD1|.|15|TRBV6-6|TRBJ2-7
CASRGGQGNAYEQYF
TGTGCCAGCAGGGGGGGACAGGGGAACGCCTACGAGCAGTACTTC
>TRBD1|.|13|TRBV7-2|TRBJ1-6
CASSPGQGGTLHF
TGTGCCAGCAGCCCGGGACAGGGAGGCACCCTCCACTTT
>.|.|14|TRBV5-1|TRBJ2-7
CASSSKGQPYEQYF
TGCGCCAGCAGCTCAAAAGGACAGCCCTACGAGCAGTACTTC
>.|few|17|TRBV11-2|TRBJ1-4
CASSLVVPGATNEKLFF
TGTGCCAGCAGCTTAGTGGTACCGGGCGCAACTAATGAAAAACTGTTTTTT
>.|many|12|TRBV20-1|TRBJ2-7
CSARRPGNEQYF
TGCAGTGCTAGACGCCCGGGGAACGAGCAGTACTTC
>.|many|15|TRBV5-1|TRBJ1-5
CASSESDGRDQPQHF
TGCGCCAGCAGCGAGAGTGACGGGAGGGATCAGCCCCAGCATTTT
>TRBD1|few|15|TRBV7-7|TRBJ2-1
CASSLASDRGHEQFF
TGTGCTAGCAGCTTAGCGTCGGACAGGGGACATGAGCAGTTCTTC
>TRBD1|few|17|TRBV19|TRBJ1-6
CASTRQGAPSYNSPLHF
TGTGCCAGTACCCGACAGGGGGCACCGAGTTATAATTCACCCCTCCACTTT
>.|.|19|TRBV20-1|TRBJ1-1
CSARDLAPGSPTPYTEAFF
TGCAGTGCTAGAGATCTCGCCCCGGGCAGTCCTACTCCGTACACTGAAGCTTTCTTT
>.|.|14|TRBV19|TRBJ2-5
CASSTGYLEETQYF
TGTGCCAGTAGTACGGGGTACCTAGAAGAGACCCAGTACTTC
>TRBD1|few|17|TRBV4-1|TRBJ1-2
CASSQAITGTGAYGYTF
TGCGCCAGCAGCCAAGCAATCACCGGGACAGGGGCCTATGGCTACACCTTC
>.|.|15|TRBV18|TRBJ2-5
CASSLGQSGAETQYF
TGTGCCAGCTCTCTGGGTCAGTCGGGAGCCGAGACCCAGTACTTC
>.|few|15|TRBV28|TRBJ1-5
CASTHGVYSNQPQHF
TGTGCCAGCACCCATGGGGTTTATAGCAATCAGCCCCAGCATTTT